This TCR beta chain was recovered during a study of response to subunit inactivated influenza vaccine. TCRdb reprocessed the RT-PCR reads via MiXCR and lists one record per CDR3 protein. The data contain about 170,000 distinct CDR3 sequences, around 10% of them singletons. From germline, CDR1 is GTSNPN and CDR2 SVGIG (reference sequence). The length of the CDR3 is 13 residues. This clonotype was seen many times. This sequence originates from a man aged 50 to 75 who received an inactivated influenza vaccine. The J gene is TRBJ2-1, the V gene TRBV30, with a possible D match to TRBD1 (5 bases). The starting material was CD8+ T cells sorted from PBMCs, obtained 23 to 25 months after vaccination. CDR3 DNA sequence: TGTGCTCAAAGTGCAGGGCAGGACAATGAGCAGTTCTTC. Translation: CAQSAGQDNEQFF.